These 15 T cell receptor beta chains originate from one sample sequenced in a study of blood T cell repertoires in COVID-19. Libraries were prepared by immunoSEQ multiplex PCR; TCRdb keeps only in-frame clonotypes and omits some of them. Of some 140,000 clones in the sample, 87% were seen once. The sample consisted of peripheral blood. These receptors were obtained from a man between 50 and 59 years old with active COVID-19.

The chain uses TRBV3-1 (or the pseudogene TRBV3-2) and TRBJ2-4; D is possibly TRBD1 (5 bases). This CDR3 is built from 14 residues. Trimming shortened V by 2 bases and J by 7 bases, and 12 bases separated the two germline ends. CDR1 and CDR2 from the germline V gene are LGHDT and YNNKEL (reference sequence). CDR3 nucleotides: TGTGCCAGCAGCCAACAGGGCCGAACCAACATTCAGTACTTC. It codes for CASSQQGRTNIQYF.

In regard to this clone: This specimen includes other DNA sequences encoding the same CDR3. The V and J genes are TRBV4-2 and TRBJ2-3; 8 bases map to TRBD2. Trimming took 0 bases from V and 6 from J; bases not matched to a gene: 8. Germline V gene lookup returns CDR1 LGHNA and CDR2 YNFKEQ. There are 16 residues in the CDR3. CDR3 nucleotide sequence: TGTGCCAGCAGCCAAGATGCGCGGGGGGCCAGGGATACGCAGTATTTT. Translating it yields CASSQDARGARDTQYF.

The chain couples TRBV7-9 to TRBJ1-4; 8 nucleotides align to TRBD1. Germline V lookup: CDR1 SEHNR, CDR2 FQNEAQ (reference sequence). After removal of 5 bases from V and 8 bases from J, the junction contained 4 bases not matched to a gene. The CDR3 is made up of 13 amino acids. Here the CDR3 reads CASSGQGGEKLFF. DNA for the CDR3: TGTGCCAGCAGCGGACAGGGAGGAGAAAAACTGTTTTTT.

The genes are TRBV6-5 and TRBJ1-2; D gene uncertain. CDR3 size: 12 residues. Trimming cost V 5 bases and J 8 bases, with 12 bases left between them. CDR1 and CDR2 from the germline V gene are MNHEY and SVGAGI. The chain's CDR3 is CASSPERVGYTF. CDR3 DNA: TGTGCCAGCAGTCCCGAACGGGTCGGCTACACCTTC.

The CDR3 DNA is TGTGCCAGCTCATTCAGGGCAGATACGCAGTATTTT. It encodes CASSFRADTQYF. The chain links TRBV18 to TRBJ2-3; TRBD1 is a possible D gene (5 bases). Germline V gene data show CDR1 as KGHSH and CDR2 as LQKENI. Trimming took off 5 bases at V and 4 bases at J, with 7 bases between the two ends. The CDR3 runs to 12 residues.

This chain connects TRBV6-5 to TRBJ2-7; 13 positions match TRBD2. The CDR3 covers 16 residues. Germline V gene sequence: CDR1 MNHEY, CDR2 SVGAGI. V shed 2 bases and J 1 base; nucleotides not matched to a gene: 2. As DNA, the CDR3 is TGTGCCAGCAGTTACCCGGGACTAGCGGGATCCTACGAGCAGTACTTC. It codes for CASSYPGLAGSYEQYF.

J is TRBJ2-3 and V is TRBV28, with 7 bases fitting TRBD2. The CDR3 covers 15 residues. V shed 5 bases and J 2 bases; nucleotides not matched to a gene: 7. Germline loops: CDR1 MDHEN, CDR2 SYDVKM. CDR3 in DNA: TGTGCCAGCAGTCGGCTAGCGGATAACACAGATACGCAGTATTTT. This gives the protein CASSRLADNTDTQYF. Using reference TRBV28 and TRBJ2-3 for the parts outside the CDR3, the full variable domain is DVKVTQSSRYLVKRTGEKVFLECVQDMDHENMFWYRQDPGLGLRLIYFSYDVKMKEKGDIPEGYSVSREKKERFSLILESASTNQTSMYLCASSRLADNTDTQYFGPGTRLTVL.

J is TRBJ1-3 and V is TRBV27; the D is unclear. The V and J ends lost 5 bases and 7 bases respectively, with 6 bases between them. Germline loops: CDR1 MNHEY, CDR2 SMNVEV (reference sequence). The CDR3 totals 11 residues. CDR3 sequence: CASSLRNTIYF. The CDR3 nucleotides read TGTGCCAGCAGTCTGAGGAACACCATATATTTT.

V gene TRBV11-2 combines with J gene TRBJ2-3; D uncertain. V was shortened by 5 bases and J by 6 bases, with 9 bases between the two germline ends. CDR1 and CDR2 from the germline V gene are SGHAT and FQNNGV. The CDR3 length is 12 residues. CDR3 region: CASSHVQDTQYF. DNA for the CDR3: TGTGCCAGCAGCCATGTCCAGGATACGCAGTATTTT.

In its sample, this clone was seen once. V and J are TRBV19 and TRBJ1-2, with 10 positions matching TRBD1. The germline CDR1 and CDR2 sequences are LNHDA and SQIVND (reference sequence). The CDR3 covers 14 residues. Losses at the gene ends were 5 bases for V and 8 bases for J; bases not matched to a gene: 8. CDR3 in amino acids: CASSSTGGAEGYTF. The CDR3 DNA reads as TGTGCCAGTAGTTCGACAGGGGGCGCGGAGGGCTACACCTTC.

V usage is TRBV19 and J usage is TRBJ1-4, with 7 bases that match TRBD1. Unmatched junction bases numbered 4, after V lost 1 base and J lost 5 bases. CDR1 is LNHDA, CDR2 SQIVND, per germline (reference sequence). The CDR3 is 15 residues long. This CDR3 reads CASSIGDSPNEKLFF. The CDR3, as DNA: TGTGCCAGTAGTATAGGGGACAGCCCCAATGAAAAACTGTTTTTT.

The genes are TRBV2 and TRBJ1-2; 7 bases are a match to TRBD1. This CDR3 has 15 residues. The V gene's germline CDR1 is SNHLY and CDR2 FYNNEI. Germline trimming cut 3 bases from V and 6 bases from J; bases unmatched to any gene: 10. The CDR3 is CASSDSRTGVDGYTF. In DNA form, the CDR3 reads TGTGCCAGCAGTGATTCAAGGACAGGAGTCGATGGCTACACCTTC.

V is TRBV18 and J is TRBJ2-2; D call uncertain. The CDR3 loop spans 15 amino acids. Germline loops: CDR1 KGHSH, CDR2 LQKENI. V dropped 2 bases and J dropped 0 bases, with 7 bases sitting between them. CDR3 region: CASSPATPNTGELFF. CDR3 nucleotide sequence: TGTGCCAGCTCACCAGCGACACCGAACACCGGGGAGCTGTTTTTT.

The chain couples TRBV4-2 to TRBJ2-1; the D gene is possibly TRBD2 (5 bases). This CDR3 is 11 amino acids long. Trimming cost V 0 bases and J 12 bases, with 6 bases left between them. Germline values: CDR1 LGHNA, CDR2 YNFKEQ. CDR3 sequence reads: CASSQDRGQFF. The CDR3, as DNA: TGTGCCAGCAGCCAAGACCGGGGGCAGTTCTTC.

The rearrangement uses TRBV27 and TRBJ2-5, with 10 bases aligning to TRBD2. The germline CDR1 and CDR2 sequences are MNHEY and SMNVEV (reference sequence). This CDR3 spans 15 amino acids. Unmatched junction bases numbered 17, after V lost 10 bases and J lost 9 bases. Written as DNA, the CDR3 is TGTGCCACTGTCCCGAGCGGGGGGGGGCATTCGGCCCAGTACTTC. This sequence encodes CATVPSGGGHSAQYF.